This T cell receptor (beta chain) was captured in a study of blood T cells in healthy people across ages. The length of the CDR3 is 14 residues. V was clipped by 8 bases and J by 2 bases, with 15 bases between them. Germline V gene data show CDR1 as SNHLY and CDR2 as FYNNEI. Primers used in a second PCR of about 7 to 11 cycles were a sample-barcoded 5' primer and a J-beta primer mix. In TCRdb, the 5' RACE reads were re-called with MiXCR into one record per CDR3 protein. The sample holds roughly 550,000 distinct CDR3 sequences, approximately 25% seen once. These data were also filed under a second study, of T cells of mothers and their children. Turning to that study: A few healthy Caucasian mothers served as donors, and their six children did as well. Nobody spotted any persistent microchimeric T cell clones.

The chain has TRBV2 and TRBJ1-2, with D possibly being TRBD1 (6 bases). Sequencing was carried out using blood. This TCR was sampled from a boy aged 10-17 years in good health. The chain's CDR3 is CASGEGHVNYGYTF. CDR3 nucleotide sequence: TGTGCCAGCGGGGAGGGACACGTCAACTATGGCTACACCTTC.